A single sample gave rise to the 29 T cell receptor beta chains below, sequenced in a study of ipilimumab plus nivolumab after autologous stem cell transplantation. The method was immunoSEQ multiplex PCR; TCRdb's version includes in-frame clones alone and lacks a portion of them. The sample carries around 15,000 clones, approximately 82% recorded once. Sequencing used PBMCs, obtained in a trial of ipilimumab plus nivolumab as post-transplant consolidation. The source is a male donor with diffuse large B-cell lymphoma.

The chain carries TRBV7-2 and TRBJ1-6; 8 nucleotides align to TRBD1. The junction had 3 bases not matched to a gene; V was cut back by 5 bases and J by 6 bases. The CDR3 has 14 residues. Germline CDR1 reads SGHTA; CDR2 reads FQGNSA. As DNA, the CDR3 is TGTGCCAGCAGCCAACAGGGGGGTAATTCACCCCTCCACTTT. Its translation: CASSQQGGNSPLHF.

The chain couples TRBV19 to TRBJ2-1; TRBD1 matches 11 bases. The germline V gene has CDR1 LNHDA and CDR2 SQIVND (reference sequence). The CDR3 consists of 13 residues. V was pared by 3 bases and J by 9 bases, with 1 base of the junction left unmatched. The CDR3 sequence: CASSIGTGGEQFF. As DNA, the CDR3 is TGTGCCAGTAGTATTGGGACAGGGGGTGAGCAGTTCTTC.

The chain carries TRBV6-1 and TRBJ2-5, with 7 positions matching TRBD2. This CDR3 is built from 14 residues. CDR1 is MNHNS and CDR2 is SASEGT in the germline V gene. V trimming: 6 bases; J trimming: 1 base; junction bases outside the gene matches: 5. The DNA of the CDR3 is TGTGCCAGCAGAACCGGGACTACCCAAGAGACCCAGTACTTC. It yields the protein CASRTGTTQETQYF.

The V gene is TRBV6-1, the J gene TRBJ2-5; D might be TRBD2 (6 bases). The CDR3 is 15 amino acids. V lost 6 bases, J lost 2 bases, and 16 bases lay in between. The germline gives CDR1 MNHNS, CDR2 SASEGT. The chain's CDR3 is CASRGDRRGQETQYF. CDR3 nucleotide sequence: TGTGCCAGCAGGGGGGATCGGCGGGGACAAGAGACCCAGTACTTC.

The chain joins TRBV7-2 to TRBJ2-7, with 8 nucleotides matching TRBD2. V dropped 5 bases and J dropped 3; count of bases not matched to a gene: 9. The CDR3 has 15 residues. Germline V gene lookup returns CDR1 SGHTA and CDR2 FQGNSA. CDR3: CASSGPGLGLYEQYF. The DNA of the CDR3 is TGTGCCAGCAGCGGGCCGGGACTAGGTCTCTACGAGCAGTACTTC.

In this sample, this clone turned up a few times. The chain combines TRBV6-5 with TRBJ2-7; D is perhaps TRBD1 or TRBD2 (5 bases each). Germline-derived CDR1 and CDR2 are MNHEY and SVGAGI. V shed 3 bases and J shed 0 bases, with 12 bases lying between them. CDR3 length: 15 amino acids. The CDR3 reads CASSYGDGGSYEQYF. CDR3 DNA sequence: TGTGCCAGCAGTTATGGGGACGGAGGCTCCTACGAGCAGTACTTC.

The chain uses TRBV9 and TRBJ2-7, with 8 bases matching TRBD2. V lost 0 bases and J lost 2; bases outside the gene matches: 4. CDR3 size: 15 residues. CDR1 is SGDLS and CDR2 is YYNGEE in the germline V gene. CDR3 region: CASSVGSGAPYEQYF. The DNA for the CDR3 is TGTGCCAGCAGCGTAGGTAGCGGGGCCCCCTACGAGCAGTACTTC. Based on the CDR3 plus reference TRBV9 and TRBJ2-7, the full variable domain is DSGVTQTPKHLITATGQRVTLRCSPRSGDLSVYWYQQSLDQGLQFLIQYYNGEERAKGNILERFSAQQFPDLHSELNLSSLELGDSALYFCASSVGSGAPYEQYFGPGTRLTVT.

The genes are TRBV14 and TRBJ1-6; the D is unclear. V shed 4 bases and J shed 4 bases, with 5 bases lying between them. The germline gives CDR1 SGHDN, CDR2 FVKESK. This CDR3 is 13 amino acids long. DNA for the CDR3: TGTGCCAGCAGCCCAACGTATAATTCACCCCTCCACTTT. Its protein product is CASSPTYNSPLHF.

J is TRBJ2-3 and V is TRBV11-2, with D possibly TRBD2 on 6 matching bases. The CDR3 length is 16 residues. The V gene lost 5 bases and the J gene lost 1 base, with 16 bases spanning the gap. Germline V gene lookup returns CDR1 SGHAT and CDR2 FQNNGV. The CDR3 DNA reads TGTGCCAGCAGCCTCAGGACTGGAGGGGGCACAGATACGCAGTATTTT. Protein product: CASSLRTGGGTDTQYF.

This chain links TRBV4-2 with TRBJ2-7; D might be TRBD1 or TRBD2, each matching 5 bases. V gave up 1 base and J gave up 6 bases, with 16 bases separating them. This CDR3 is 15 amino acids long. Germline V gene sequence: CDR1 LGHNA, CDR2 YNFKEQ. CDR3 nucleotide sequence: TGTGCCAGCAGCCAAGTCGGGGAAGTGGGGACCGAGCAGTACTTC. It codes for CASSQVGEVGTEQYF.

This clone appeared a few times. V and J are TRBV6-4 and TRBJ2-1; 7 nucleotides agree with TRBD2. Germline loops: CDR1 MRHNA, CDR2 SNTAGT. The CDR3 runs to 15 residues. With 0 bases clipped from V and 7 bases from J, the junction kept 6 bases outside the gene matches. The CDR3 spells CASSDSGGSSNEQFF. DNA for the CDR3: TGTGCCAGCAGTGACTCGGGGGGGTCCTCGAATGAGCAGTTCTTC.

The rearrangement joins TRBV19 to TRBJ2-5, with 7 bases matching TRBD2. CDR1 and CDR2 from the germline V gene are LNHDA and SQIVND (reference sequence). This CDR3 contains 14 residues. The V segment lost 1 base and the J segment 5 bases; nucleotides outside the gene matches: 4. CDR3 amino acids: CASSIAGTMETQYF. CDR3 sequence (DNA): TGTGCCAGTAGTATAGCCGGGACTATGGAGACCCAGTACTTC.

The chain links TRBV6-5 to TRBJ1-3; 7 nucleotides line up with TRBD1. The J segment lost 5 bases and the V segment lost 6 bases, leaving 7 bases of the junction unmatched. CDR3 size: 14 residues. CDR1 MNHEY and CDR2 SVGAGI come from the germline V gene. The CDR3 DNA follows: TGTGCCAGCAGCCCCACAGGGGTTAGAAACACCATATATTTT. It is translated as CASSPTGVRNTIYF.

The chain carries TRBV5-1 and TRBJ2-5; D call uncertain. This CDR3 is built from 17 residues. Germline values: CDR1 SGHRS, CDR2 YFSETQ. The V end lost 0 bases, the J end lost 0 bases, and 15 bases lay between the germline ends. CDR3 DNA sequence: TGCGCCAGCAGCTTGGGCAAGTCTGTACAGAACCAAGAGACCCAGTACTTC. This gives the protein CASSLGKSVQNQETQYF.

The chain joins TRBV2 to TRBJ1-1, with D perhaps matching TRBD1 (5 bases). Per the germline V gene, CDR1 is SNHLY and CDR2 is FYNNEI. The V gene lost 2 bases and the J gene lost 7 bases, with 8 bases spanning the gap. This CDR3 contains 12 residues. As DNA, the CDR3 is TGTGCCAGCAGTGAATATGACAGTGAAGCTTTCTTT. Translated, it gives CASSEYDSEAFF.

This clone has only one observation. The chain employs TRBV9 and TRBJ2-4, with unresolved D. Germline CDR1 and CDR2: SGDLS and YYNGEE. The CDR3 length is 15 residues. Trimming removed 1 base at V and 6 bases at J, with 14 bases between. The CDR3 DNA sequence: TGTGCCAGCAGCGTACTCCCCGACGCCCCAAACATTCAGTACTTC. Translation gives CASSVLPDAPNIQYF.

As regards this clone: A read error may account for a junction end that differs from germline. In the same sample, other DNA sequences code for this CDR3. The chain carries TRBV27 and TRBJ2-7; 7 nucleotides match TRBD1. Germline loops: CDR1 MNHEY, CDR2 SMNVEV (reference sequence). There are 13 residues in the CDR3. The chain's CDR3 is CASSSDRAYEQYF. CDR3 coding DNA: TGCGCCAGTTCTTCCGACAGGGCCTACGAGCAGTACTTC.

The chain recombines TRBV19 with TRBJ2-2, with 7 bases fitting TRBD1. V was clipped by 3 bases and J by 3 bases; unmatched bases: 10. This CDR3 has 17 residues. CDR1 and CDR2 from the germline V gene are LNHDA and SQIVND (reference sequence). The CDR3 loop reads CASSITVVTGDTGELFF. CDR3 in DNA: TGTGCCAGTAGTATTACTGTGGTAACAGGGGACACCGGGGAGCTGTTTTTT.

The sample holds one count of this clone. The CDR3 loop is CASSPLSQHIQYF. The CDR3 nucleotides are TGTGCCAGCTCACCATTGTCACAACACATTCAGTACTTC. This rearrangement joins TRBV18 to TRBJ2-4; D is uncertain. There are 13 residues in the CDR3. The V and J ends lost 2 bases and 8 bases respectively, with 10 bases between them. CDR1 KGHSH and CDR2 LQKENI come from the germline V gene.

V is TRBV9 and J is TRBJ1-5; TRBD1 agrees at 9 bases. Losses at the gene ends were 3 bases for V and 2 bases for J; bases not matched to a gene: 3. The CDR3 is made up of 15 amino acids. The germline gives CDR1 SGDLS, CDR2 YYNGEE. CDR3 in amino acids: CASSATGGGNQPQHF. In DNA form, the CDR3 reads TGTGCCAGCAGCGCAACAGGGGGCGGCAATCAGCCCCAGCATTTT.

This chain connects TRBV4-1 to TRBJ1-1, with TRBD1 as a possible D gene (6 bases). CDR3 length equals 13 residues. Between the trimmed V and J ends, which lost 2 bases and 7 bases, there was a span of 11 bases. Germline CDR1 MGHRA, CDR2 YSYEKL. The CDR3 nucleotides read TGCGCCAGCAGCCAATTAGACAGGAATGAAGCTTTCTTT. Translation: CASSQLDRNEAFF.

The V and J genes are TRBV7-9 and TRBJ2-1; D gene unclear. Germline CDR1 reads SEHNR; CDR2 reads FQNEAQ (reference sequence). The CDR3 has 13 amino acids. V lost 7 bases to trimming and J lost 2 bases, with 9 bases between them. The CDR3 sequence: CASTERTYNEQFF. The CDR3 DNA is TGTGCCAGCACTGAACGGACCTACAATGAGCAGTTCTTC.

A few counts support this clone. The chain carries TRBV7-9 and TRBJ1-3; D not resolved. Between the trimmed V and J ends, which lost 5 bases and 1 base, there was a span of 12 bases. CDR1 SEHNR and CDR2 FQNEAQ come from the germline V gene (reference sequence). This CDR3 contains 15 residues. The DNA for the CDR3 is TGTGCCAGCAGCCCAGCAGGCCTTTCTGGAAACACCATATATTTT. Amino acid sequence: CASSPAGLSGNTIYF.

The V call is TRBV7-2, the J call TRBJ1-1, with unresolved D. Germline CDR1 is SGHTA and CDR2 is FQGNSA. V lost 6 bases to trimming and J lost 5 bases, with 13 bases between them. This CDR3 has 13 amino acids. In DNA form, the CDR3 reads TGTGCCAGCAGAACGAGGGAGGGAACTGAAGCTTTCTTT. The encoded protein is CASRTREGTEAFF.

This chain joins TRBV4-2 and TRBJ1-6; no clear D gene. The CDR3 contains 15 residues. Germline V gene lookup returns CDR1 LGHNA and CDR2 YNFKEQ. Trimming shortened V by 0 bases and J by 10 bases, and 13 bases separated the two germline ends. The CDR3 protein is CASSQDGGNQSPLHF. DNA for the CDR3: TGTGCCAGCAGCCAAGATGGAGGGAATCAATCACCCCTCCACTTT.

This clone appeared a single time. This chain joins TRBV6-5 and TRBJ2-7; D remains ambiguous. The V gene lost 4 bases and the J gene lost 3 bases, with 19 bases spanning the gap. This CDR3 has 16 residues. From germline, CDR1 is MNHEY and CDR2 SVGAGI. In DNA, the CDR3 is TGTGCCAGCAGTTTGACGATTTGGTCCAAGAGCTACGAGCAGTACTTC. It translates to CASSLTIWSKSYEQYF.

The rearrangement joins TRBV5-1 to TRBJ2-7; 7 nucleotides line up with TRBD1. The CDR3 covers 16 residues. V was pared by 2 bases and J by 6 bases, with 14 bases of the junction left unmatched. Germline V gene data show CDR1 as SGHRS and CDR2 as YFSETQ. The CDR3 bases are TGCGCCAGCAGCTTTGACTTTGCGACAGGGATCTCCGAGCAGTACTTC. Translating gives CASSFDFATGISEQYF.

V is TRBV15 and J is TRBJ2-1, with 10 nucleotides matching TRBD1. CDR3 length equals 17 residues. The germline V gene encodes CDR1 LNHNV and CDR2 YYDKDF (reference sequence). V shed 1 base, J shed 5 bases, and the junction held 8 bases outside the gene matches. This chain's CDR3 is CATSRGRDRGLNNEQFF. The CDR3 DNA reads TGTGCCACCAGCAGAGGCCGGGACAGGGGACTAAACAATGAGCAGTTCTTC.

This sequence joins TRBV29-1 and TRBJ2-3; TRBD2 agrees at 12 bases. This CDR3 spans 14 amino acids. Germline CDR1 reads SQVTM; CDR2 reads ANQGSEA. The trim removed 8 bases at V and 3 bases at J, leaving 6 bases unmatched. CDR3 protein: CSSTGLAGTDTQYF. CDR3 coding DNA: TGCAGCTCCACTGGACTAGCGGGGACAGATACGCAGTATTTT.